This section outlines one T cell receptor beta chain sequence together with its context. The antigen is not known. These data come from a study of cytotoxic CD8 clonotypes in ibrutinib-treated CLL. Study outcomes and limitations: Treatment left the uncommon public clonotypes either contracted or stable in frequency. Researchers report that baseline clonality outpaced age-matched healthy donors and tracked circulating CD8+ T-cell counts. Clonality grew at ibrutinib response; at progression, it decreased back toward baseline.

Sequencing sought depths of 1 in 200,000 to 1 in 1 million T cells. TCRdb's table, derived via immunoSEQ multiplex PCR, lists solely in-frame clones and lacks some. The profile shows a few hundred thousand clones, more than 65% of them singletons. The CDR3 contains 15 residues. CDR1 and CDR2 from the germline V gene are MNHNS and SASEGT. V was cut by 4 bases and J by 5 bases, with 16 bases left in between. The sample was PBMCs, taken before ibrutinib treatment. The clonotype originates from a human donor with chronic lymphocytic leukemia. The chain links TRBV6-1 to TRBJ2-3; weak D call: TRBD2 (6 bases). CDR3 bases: TGTGCCAGCAGTGTAAGACTAGGAGGGGTAGATACGCAGTATTTT. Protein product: CASSVRLGGVDTQYF.